The 32 T cell receptor beta chains listed next were all sequenced from one sample in a study of blood T cell repertoires in COVID-19. Profiling relied on immunoSEQ multiplex PCR, and the TCRdb table lists in-frame clones only, not all of them. The data show roughly 150,000 clones, around 74% seen once. The sequenced sample consisted of peripheral blood. The receptor source for this set is a man in his sixties or seventies with acute or convalescent COVID-19.

CDR3 in DNA: TGTGCCAGCAGCCAACCTGGACTAGCGGGGGGGCCGGGCAATGAGCAGTTCTTC. It specifies CASSQPGLAGGPGNEQFF. V and J are TRBV3-1 (or the pseudogene TRBV3-2) and TRBJ2-1; 15 bases are shared with TRBD2. Germline-derived CDR1 and CDR2 are LGHDT and YNNKEL (reference sequence). This CDR3 has 18 residues. The junction had 8 bases not matched to a gene; V was cut back by 2 bases and J by 6 bases.

The genes are TRBV9 and TRBJ2-7; TRBD2 is a possible D gene (5 bases). The germline CDR1 and CDR2 sequences are SGDLS and YYNGEE. The germline V and J ends were trimmed by 0 bases and 0 bases, with 10 bases remaining between them. The CDR3 loop spans 15 amino acids. CDR3 sequence reads: CASSVATGSSYEQYF. The CDR3 bases are TGTGCCAGCAGCGTAGCTACGGGAAGCTCCTACGAGCAGTACTTC.

A few counts support this clone. This chain uses TRBV3-1 (or the pseudogene TRBV3-2) with TRBJ1-4; TRBD1 matches 7 bases. Trimming removed 4 bases from V and 8 bases from J; junction bases left unmatched: 10. The CDR3 runs to 15 residues. Looked up from germline, CDR1 is LGHDT and CDR2 is YNNKEL (reference sequence). CDR3 sequence: CASSLRGGDREKLFF. The CDR3 bases are TGTGCCAGCAGCCTTCGAGGGGGCGATCGAGAAAAACTGTTTTTT.

The J gene is TRBJ1-1, the V gene TRBV7-9; possibly TRBD1 for D (6 bases). Deletions cut 1 base from V and 7 bases from J, with 13 bases between. Germline V gene data show CDR1 as SEHNR and CDR2 as FQNEAQ (reference sequence). There are 14 residues in the CDR3. CDR3 residues: CASSLVRGAGEAFF. CDR3 nucleotides: TGTGCCAGCAGCTTAGTACGGGGGGCTGGTGAAGCTTTCTTT.

This chain links TRBV6-5 with TRBJ1-3; 9 nucleotides match TRBD1. The trim removed 2 bases at V and 1 base at J, leaving 3 bases unmatched. The CDR3 sequence is 16 residues long. From germline, CDR1 is MNHEY and CDR2 SVGAGI. The CDR3: CASSYGTGWSGNTIYF. DNA of the CDR3: TGTGCCAGCAGTTACGGGACAGGGTGGTCTGGAAACACCATATATTTT.

The J gene is TRBJ1-4, the V gene TRBV7-2; a weak D match, TRBD1 (6 bases). Germline-derived CDR1 and CDR2 are SGHTA and FQGNSA. Trimming took off 1 base at V and 5 bases at J, with 17 bases between the two ends. The CDR3 extends over 17 amino acids. CDR3 DNA sequence: TGTGCCAGCAGCTTAGTGGGGCAGGGGCCTAGGAATGAAAAACTGTTTTTT. Encoded protein: CASSLVGQGPRNEKLFF.

The chain recombines TRBV5-8 with TRBJ2-5, with 8 bases lining up with TRBD2. CDR3 length equals 16 residues. Trimming cost V 0 bases and J 4 bases; bases outside gene matches: 8. Germline loops: CDR1 SGHTS, CDR2 YDEGEE. The CDR3 bases are TGTGCCAGCAGCTTGGAAACCGGGAGGGCCGCAGAGACCCAGTACTTC. This gives the protein CASSLETGRAAETQYF.

This chain links TRBV19 with TRBJ1-6, with 7 bases matching TRBD1. The germline V gene encodes CDR1 LNHDA and CDR2 SQIVND (reference sequence). J was trimmed by 10 bases and V by 5 bases; bases with no gene match: 14. CDR3 length equals 16 residues. The CDR3 reads CASSVTSGQWGSPLHF. CDR3 coding DNA: TGTGCCAGTAGTGTTACCTCGGGACAGTGGGGATCACCCCTCCACTTT.

The V and J genes are TRBV3-1 (or the pseudogene TRBV3-2) and TRBJ2-5; possibly TRBD1 for D (6 bases). The CDR3 totals 15 residues. Trimming stripped 4 bases from V and 7 bases from J, with 19 bases between. CDR1 and CDR2 (germline): LGHDT, YNNKEL (reference sequence). In nucleotides, the CDR3 is TGTGCCAGCAGCCTCCGGGCAGGGGAATTTGGGACCCAGTACTTC. Its protein is CASSLRAGEFGTQYF.

The V and J genes are TRBV9 and TRBJ1-3; TRBD1 is a possible D gene (6 bases). The CDR3 is 15 amino acids. Germline V gene data show CDR1 as SGDLS and CDR2 as YYNGEE. V was shortened by 5 bases and J by 0 bases, with 12 bases between the two germline ends. The CDR3 sequence: CASRDSRSSGNTIYF. The CDR3 DNA sequence: TGTGCCAGCAGGGACAGTCGCAGCTCTGGAAACACCATATATTTT.

This chain links TRBV6-6 with TRBJ1-1; 7 nucleotides agree with TRBD1. V gave up 6 bases and J gave up 4 bases; unmatched junction bases: 8. The length of the CDR3 is 14 residues. Germline assignment: CDR1 MNHNY and CDR2 SVGAGI (reference sequence). For the CDR3, the DNA is TGTGCCAGCAGCACAGGGGATAGGAGCACTGAAGCTTTCTTT. Amino acid sequence: CASSTGDRSTEAFF.

The V call is TRBV9, the J call TRBJ2-5, with a weak D call TRBD1 (8 bases). Deletions cut 0 bases from V and 4 bases from J, with 13 bases between. The length of the CDR3 is 15 residues. Per the germline V gene, CDR1 is SGDLS and CDR2 is YYNGEE. In nucleotides, the CDR3 is TGTGCCAGCAGCGTAGGGACAGGGAGGGGAGAGACCCAGTACTTC. This translates into CASSVGTGRGETQYF.

This sequence joins TRBV2 and TRBJ1-6; 11 nucleotides align to TRBD1. This CDR3 region has 15 residues. Germline V gene sequence: CDR1 SNHLY, CDR2 FYNNEI. After removal of 4 bases from V and 5 bases from J, the junction contained 1 base not matched to a gene. The CDR3 region has the DNA TGTGCCAGCAGTGCGGACAGGGGGCATAATTCACCCCTCCACTTT. Translation: CASSADRGHNSPLHF.

The chain couples TRBV7-3 to TRBJ2-2; tentatively, D is TRBD2 (6 bases). The CDR3 has 14 residues. V dropped 5 bases and J dropped 9 bases, with 16 bases sitting between them. The V gene's germline CDR1 is SGHTA and CDR2 FQGTGA. CDR3 amino acids: CASSIPGEKRELFF. The CDR3 DNA follows: TGTGCCAGCAGCATTCCGGGGGAAAAAAGGGAGCTGTTTTTT.

The chain has TRBV15 and TRBJ1-4; D is undetermined. The CDR3 runs to 13 residues. Germline V CDR1 and CDR2: LNHNV, YYDKDF (reference sequence). With 0 bases removed from V and 8 bases from J, the gap between germline ends came to 7 bases. The CDR3 bases are TGTGCCACCAGCAGAGATAGAGAGGAAAAACTGTTTTTT. Translating gives CATSRDREEKLFF.

The chain is built from TRBV10-2 and TRBJ1-4; perhaps TRBD1 as D (5 bases). Germline V gene lookup returns CDR1 WSHSY and CDR2 SAAADI. V lost 1 base and J lost 0, with 15 bases in between. The CDR3 is made up of 18 amino acids. CDR3 nucleotides: TGCGCCAGCAGTGAGTTTTCCGGGACTGTTGCAACTAATGAAAAACTGTTTTTT. Residues: CASSEFSGTVATNEKLFF.

The chain links TRBV18 to TRBJ2-7, with D hard to call. Germline loops: CDR1 KGHSH, CDR2 LQKENI. V lost 1 base and J 0 bases, leaving 10 bases between the germline ends. CDR3 length equals 15 residues. The CDR3 reads CASSPRVQSSYEQYF. The CDR3 DNA sequence: TGTGCCAGCTCACCACGGGTACAGAGCTCCTACGAGCAGTACTTC.

A few counts support this clone. The rearrangement uses TRBV30 and TRBJ2-5, with D possibly matching TRBD1 (5 bases). The germline gives CDR1 GTSNPN, CDR2 SVGIG (reference sequence). The CDR3 is made up of 13 amino acids. The ends were cut back, 3 bases at V and 5 bases at J, with 13 bases in the middle. DNA of the CDR3: TGTGCCTGGAGAGGTGGCAAGGGGGAGACCCAGTACTTC. Amino acid sequence: CAWRGGKGETQYF. Combining the CDR3 with reference TRBV30 and TRBJ2-5 gives the whole variable domain SQTIHQWPATLVQPVGSPLSLECTVEGTSNPNLYWYRQAAGRGLQLLFYSVGIGQISSEVPQNLSASRPQDRQFILSSKKLLLSDSGFYLCAWRGGKGETQYFGPGTRLLVL.

The chain links TRBV11-2 to TRBJ2-1; TRBD2 aligns across 8 bases. This CDR3 region has 14 residues. CDR1 and CDR2 (germline): SGHAT, FQNNGV. The V segment lost 6 bases and the J segment 12 bases; nucleotides outside the gene matches: 13. The CDR3 reads CASSIDPGGRRQFF. The CDR3 nucleotides are TGTGCCAGCAGTATAGACCCCGGCGGGAGGCGGCAGTTCTTC.

The CDR3 region is CASSVAMQRSSGANVLTF. In DNA form, the CDR3 reads TGTGCCAGCAGCGTAGCTATGCAGCGCAGCTCTGGGGCCAACGTCCTGACTTTC. V and J are TRBV9 and TRBJ2-6; D not certain. Trimming shortened V by 0 bases and J by 0 bases, and 13 bases separated the two germline ends. Germline V gene lookup returns CDR1 SGDLS and CDR2 YYNGEE. The CDR3 consists of 18 residues.

This clone came up a few times. This rearrangement joins TRBV7-8 to TRBJ1-5; 7 nucleotides align to TRBD1. The CDR3 has 14 amino acids. Germline lookup yields CDR1 SGHVS and CDR2 FQNEAQ. V gave up 6 bases and J gave up 4 bases; unmatched junction bases: 6. The CDR3 nucleotides read TGTGCCAGCAGTTCAACAGGGGTAAATCAGCCCCAGCATTTT. Translating gives CASSSTGVNQPQHF.

The chain couples TRBV7-2 to TRBJ1-2; 7 bases are a match to TRBD1. Germline values: CDR1 SGHTA, CDR2 FQGNSA. V was pared by 5 bases and J by 4 bases, with 10 bases of the junction left unmatched. The CDR3 runs to 15 residues. Written as DNA, the CDR3 is TGTGCCAGCAGCAGCCGACAGGGTCCAACCTATGGCTACACCTTC. This codes for CASSSRQGPTYGYTF. Combining the CDR3 with reference TRBV7-2 and TRBJ1-2 gives the whole variable domain GAGVSQSPSNKVTEKGKDVELRCDPISGHTALYWYRQSLGQGLEFLIYFQGNSAPDKSGLPSDRFSAERTGGSVSTLTIQRTQQEDSAVYLCASSSRQGPTYGYTFGSGTRLTVV.

This chain links TRBV11-3 with TRBJ2-3; TRBD2 matches at 8 bases. The CDR3 is 15 residues long. CDR1 and CDR2 (germline): SGHNT, YENEEA. V gave up 1 base and J gave up 2 bases; unmatched junction bases: 2. CDR3 sequence: CASSLVAGNTDTQYF. The CDR3 region has the DNA TGTGCCAGCAGCTTAGTAGCGGGAAACACAGATACGCAGTATTTT.

The chain has TRBV23-1 and TRBJ1-1; D unresolved. TRBV23-1 is given ORF status, its function remaining uncertain. CDR3 length: 20 amino acids. V shed 11 bases and J shed 6 bases, with 40 bases lying between them. CDR3 residues: CARQHLPIRVPPALGAEAFF. CDR3 DNA: TGCGCCCGCCAGCATCTACCAATACGGGTTCCGCCCGCCCTAGGAGCTGAAGCTTTCTTT.

Points on this clone: The same CDR3 arises from other DNA sequences in this sample as well. V gene TRBV5-1 combines with J gene TRBJ1-2; a weak D match, TRBD1 (6 bases). This CDR3 has 14 amino acids. V was cut by 0 bases and J by 2 bases, with 8 bases left in between. The germline V gene has CDR1 SGHRS and CDR2 YFSETQ. The CDR3: CASSLGQDNYGYTF. Written as DNA, the CDR3 is TGCGCCAGCAGCTTGGGACAGGACAACTATGGCTACACCTTC.

Only a few counts were recorded for this clone. The V and J genes are TRBV15 and TRBJ2-7; the D gene is possibly TRBD1 (6 bases). The CDR3 spans 14 residues. V gave up 0 bases and J gave up 3 bases, with 9 bases separating them. Germline V gene lookup returns CDR1 LNHNV and CDR2 YYDKDF (reference sequence). The CDR3 bases are TGTGCCACCAGCAGAGATGGGACAAACTACGAGCAGTACTTC. It codes for CATSRDGTNYEQYF. The full variable domain, with the rest looked up from reference TRBV15 and TRBJ2-7, is DAMVIQNPRYQVTQFGKPVTLSCSQTLNHNVMYWYQQKSSQAPKLLFHYYDKDFNNEADTPDNFQSRRPNTSFCFLDIRSPGLGDTAMYLCATSRDGTNYEQYFGPGTRLTVT.

About this clone: An end of the junction differs from the germline gene, which may be a read error. V and J are TRBV2 and TRBJ1-2; D perhaps matches TRBD1 (5 bases). From germline, CDR1 is SNHLY and CDR2 FYNNEI. The CDR3 loop spans 14 amino acids. CDR3 sequence reads: CASREGTWFGGYTF. The CDR3, as DNA: TGTGCCAGCAGGGAAGGGACTTGGTTTGGGGGCTACACCTTC.

This chain uses TRBV27 with TRBJ2-1, with TRBD2 matching 11 bases. CDR3 length: 15 residues. V shed 5 bases, J shed 10 bases, and the junction held 10 bases outside the gene matches. Germline CDR1 reads MNHEY; CDR2 reads SMNVEV (reference sequence). The CDR3 DNA reads TGTGCCAGCAGTACGCGACTAGCGGGACATCCAGAGCAGTTCTTC. Protein: CASSTRLAGHPEQFF.

CDR3 nucleotides: TGCGCCAGCAGCTTGGAGCGGCAGGCGAACACTGAAGCTTTCTTT. This translates into CASSLERQANTEAFF. The chain couples TRBV5-1 to TRBJ1-1, with no clear D. Trimming took 0 bases from V and 1 from J, leaving 10 bases between them. Per the germline V gene, CDR1 is SGHRS and CDR2 is YFSETQ. The CDR3 sequence is 15 residues long.

This clone was observed a single time. DNA for the CDR3: TGCGCCAGCAGCCCCTCGACAGGAGCGAATCAGCCCCAGCATTTT. It codes for CASSPSTGANQPQHF. V gene TRBV5-1 combines with J gene TRBJ1-5; a possible D gene is TRBD1 (6 bases). Germline lookup yields CDR1 SGHRS and CDR2 YFSETQ. This CDR3 region has 15 residues. Trimming cost V 4 bases and J 4 bases, with 15 bases left between them.

This sequence joins TRBV7-2 and TRBJ2-7; D unresolved. V lost 1 base, J lost 2 bases, and 9 bases lay in between. Germline V lookup: CDR1 SGHTA, CDR2 FQGNSA. The CDR3 covers 14 residues. CDR3: CASSLGGGPYEQYF. The CDR3 DNA sequence: TGTGCCAGCAGCTTAGGCGGCGGCCCCTACGAGCAGTACTTC.

Points on this clone: The same CDR3 also results from other DNA sequences found in this sample. The chain has TRBV6-5 and TRBJ2-7; maybe TRBD2 (5 bases). V was trimmed by 5 bases and J by 0 bases, leaving 11 bases between them. The CDR3 runs 14 residues. Germline V gene lookup returns CDR1 MNHEY and CDR2 SVGAGI. The CDR3 sequence: CASSPSGSSYEQYF. The CDR3 nucleotides are TGTGCCAGCAGTCCGAGCGGCAGCTCCTACGAGCAGTACTTC.